Shown below are 18 T cell receptor beta chains from a single sample sequenced in a study of cytomegalovirus exposure and HLA in healthy donors. PCR employed 60 Vbeta and 13 Jbeta primers. Some clones are missing from TCRdb's copy, which holds only in-frame ones; the method was immunoSEQ multiplex PCR. The sample lists 200,000 to 250,000 clones, around 83% occurring once. The sequencing sample was made of PBMCs. All receptors come from a girl aged 2-9 years in good health and CMV-seronegative.

The J gene is TRBJ2-7, the V gene TRBV7-8, with 7 positions matching TRBD1. With V trimmed by 5 bases and J by 0 bases, 13 bases remained unmatched. In germline, CDR1 is SGHVS, CDR2 FQNEAQ. This CDR3 has 17 amino acids. In nucleotides, the CDR3 is TGTGCCAGCAGCAACTCAGTGACAGGGAAAAGCTCCTACGAGCAGTACTTC. Translating gives CASSNSVTGKSSYEQYF.

J is TRBJ1-2 and V is TRBV28; TRBD1 matches 9 bases. From germline, CDR1 is MDHEN and CDR2 SYDVKM. V lost 3 bases to trimming and J lost 4 bases; unmatched junction nucleotides: 9. The CDR3 contains 16 residues. CDR3 nucleotide sequence: TGTGCCAGCAGTTTTTCGCCGGGACAGGGTGCCTATGGCTACACCTTC. It codes for CASSFSPGQGAYGYTF.

The chain links TRBV4-2 to TRBJ1-2; 8 bases match TRBD1. Germline CDR1 is LGHNA and CDR2 is YNFKEQ. The CDR3 length is 14 residues. V gave up 4 bases and J gave up 4 bases; unmatched junction bases: 5. The CDR3 sequence: CASSRTGGPYGYTF. The CDR3 nucleotides are TGTGCCAGCAGCCGAACAGGGGGTCCCTATGGCTACACCTTC.

The chain is built from TRBV7-6 and TRBJ2-3; maybe TRBD1 (6 bases). CDR3 length: 16 residues. CDR1 and CDR2 from the germline V gene are SGHVS and FNYEAQ. Trimming stripped 5 bases from V and 4 bases from J, with 19 bases between. This CDR3 reads CASSPQQGILPDTQYF. The CDR3 DNA follows: TGTGCCAGCAGCCCCCAACAGGGAATTTTACCAGATACGCAGTATTTT.

This sequence joins TRBV10-1 and TRBJ2-1, with 10 nucleotides matching TRBD1. V shed 9 bases and J 2 bases; nucleotides not matched to a gene: 7. This CDR3 has 15 residues. Per germline, CDR1 WNHNN and CDR2 SYGVQD (reference sequence). Here the CDR3 DNA reads TGCGCCAGGGAGGGACAGGGGCGCGCCTACAATGAGCAGTTCTTC. It encodes CAREGQGRAYNEQFF.

The chain joins TRBV6-1 to TRBJ1-2; the match to TRBD1 covers 9 bases. V lost 8 bases to trimming and J lost 5 bases; unmatched junction nucleotides: 6. The CDR3 is 13 amino acids. The germline CDR1 and CDR2 sequences are MNHNS and SASEGT. The chain's CDR3 is CASLGQGIYGYTF. The CDR3 DNA follows: TGTGCCAGCCTTGGACAGGGGATATATGGCTACACCTTC.

This clone was observed once. The V and J genes are TRBV21-1 and TRBJ1-1; the DNA was not compared with TRBD1, the D call given in the table. TRBV21-1 counts as a pseudogene. This CDR3 is 14 amino acids long. Here the CDR3 reads CASSKRQGYTEAFF. Written as DNA, the CDR3 is TGTGCCAGCAGCAAACGACAGGGATACACTGAAGCTTTCTTT.

This chain connects TRBV5-6 to TRBJ1-3, with 9 bases fitting TRBD1. The CDR3 covers 17 residues. Germline CDR1 is SGHDT and CDR2 is YYEEEE. V lost 6 bases and J lost 4; bases outside the gene matches: 14. CDR3 sequence: CASTNSPGTGTGNTIYF. CDR3 coding DNA: TGTGCCAGCACCAATAGTCCCGGGACAGGGACCGGAAACACCATATATTTT.

The V gene is TRBV7-9, the J gene TRBJ2-1; 10 bases match TRBD1. Germline V gene sequence: CDR1 SEHNR, CDR2 FQNEAQ (reference sequence). The CDR3 loop spans 18 amino acids. V lost 5 bases to trimming and J lost 5 bases; unmatched junction nucleotides: 15. CDR3 sequence: CASSGRAKTGGRDNEQFF. In DNA, the CDR3 is TGTGCCAGCAGCGGGCGCGCCAAGACAGGGGGCAGGGACAATGAGCAGTTCTTC. The whole variable domain, remainder taken from reference TRBV7-9 and TRBJ2-1, is DTGVSQNPRHKITKRGQNVTFRCDPISEHNRLYWYRQTLGQGPEFLTYFQNEAQLEKSRLLSDRFSAERPKGSFSTLEIQRTEQGDSAMYLCASSGRAKTGGRDNEQFFGPGTRLTVL.

This clone occurred once. The junction departs from the called germline gene at one end, perhaps through a read error. The chain employs TRBV7-9 and TRBJ2-7, with 8 bases matching TRBD1. This CDR3 region has 12 residues. The germline gives CDR1 SEHNR, CDR2 FQNEAQ (reference sequence). This CDR3 reads CSSSADRDEQYF. In DNA, the CDR3 is TGTTCCAGCAGCGCGGACAGGGACGAGCAGTACTTC.

The chain has TRBV2 and TRBJ2-7; 9 bases are a match to TRBD1. After removal of 4 bases from V and 2 bases from J, the junction contained 3 bases not matched to a gene. The CDR3 covers 14 residues. The V gene's germline CDR1 is SNHLY and CDR2 FYNNEI. CDR3 nucleotides: TGTGCCAGCAGTGCTAACAGGGGGCCCTACGAGCAGTACTTC. Residues: CASSANRGPYEQYF.

This rearrangement joins TRBV2 to TRBJ1-2, with a possible D match to TRBD1 (6 bases). The CDR3 runs 15 residues. The V end was cut by 4 bases, the J end by 7 bases, with 19 bases between. Germline CDR1 reads SNHLY; CDR2 reads FYNNEI. The CDR3 loop reads CASSVGPTGNRGYTF. The CDR3 region has the DNA TGTGCCAGCAGTGTCGGGCCCACAGGGAATCGTGGCTACACCTTC.

The chain joins TRBV19 to TRBJ1-5; 8 bases are a match to TRBD1. CDR1 is LNHDA, CDR2 SQIVND, per germline (reference sequence). The CDR3 is made up of 13 amino acids. J gave up 7 bases and V 5 bases, and 4 bases lay outside the gene matches. In DNA form, the CDR3 reads TGTGCCAGTAGTCGGGACAGGCGACAGCCCCAGCATTTT. It specifies CASSRDRRQPQHF.

DNA of the CDR3: TGTGCCAGCAGCATGACTAGCGGGGGGGCGGGTGAGCAGTTCTTC. Translating gives CASSMTSGGAGEQFF. This chain connects TRBV13 to TRBJ2-1, with TRBD2 identical over 14 bases. V lost 5 bases to trimming and J lost 9 bases; unmatched junction nucleotides: 6. The CDR3 covers 15 residues. CDR1 is PRHDT and CDR2 is FYEKMQ in the germline V gene (reference sequence).

The rearrangement uses TRBV19 and TRBJ1-2, with no clear D. Germline lookup yields CDR1 LNHDA and CDR2 SQIVND (reference sequence). Trimming stripped 4 bases from V and 8 bases from J, with 17 bases between. The CDR3 is 14 amino acids. The CDR3 is CASSKPGQVPGYTF. CDR3 sequence (DNA): TGTGCCAGTAGTAAACCTGGTCAGGTCCCCGGCTACACCTTC.

V and J are TRBV30 and TRBJ2-1; a weak D match, TRBD1 (5 bases). This CDR3 is built from 13 residues. V lost 0 bases to trimming and J lost 6 bases, with 9 bases between them. Germline V gene sequence: CDR1 GTSNPN, CDR2 SVGIG (reference sequence). This CDR3 reads CAWSVMGPNEQFF. CDR3 nucleotide sequence: TGTGCCTGGAGTGTAATGGGGCCCAATGAGCAGTTCTTC.

The chain couples TRBV27 to TRBJ1-5, with D possibly TRBD1 on 5 matching bases. V was shortened by 6 bases and J by 3 bases, with 18 bases between the two germline ends. There are 16 residues in the CDR3. Germline CDR1 MNHEY, CDR2 SMNVEV (reference sequence). CDR3 DNA: TGTGCCAGCAGATCGTATAAGGGACTGAACAATCAGCCCCAGCATTTT. As protein: CASRSYKGLNNQPQHF.

The rearrangement links TRBV13 to TRBJ1-2; 10 bases map to TRBD1. V shed 5 bases and J 8 bases; nucleotides not matched to a gene: 11. The CDR3 covers 15 residues. CDR1 PRHDT and CDR2 FYEKMQ come from the germline V gene (reference sequence). CDR3 DNA sequence: TGTGCCAGCAGCACCTCCGGGACAGGGGTCGGGGGCTACACCTTC. Translation gives CASSTSGTGVGGYTF.